Each of the 17 T cell receptor beta chains below was sequenced from the same sample in a study of T cells in Graves' hyperthyroidism and ophthalmopathy (dated by TCRdb to about 2019). Library preparation was by multiplex PCR. Sequencing instrument: Illumina HiSeq 2000. Amplification of TCR beta CDR3 regions was carried out from RNA transcripts. The TCR CDR3 was subjected to a first round of RT-PCR using the HTBI primer set and the Qiagen OneStep RT-PCR kit. In-frame beta chains were kept once TCRdb had trimmed the public reads at Q25 with fastp and called clones with MiXCR. Each entry merges the rows of one CDR3 protein and shows their most common DNA and genes. The sample yields about 690,000 distinct CDR3 sequences; approximately 15% were counted once. The ten biggest clones cover 15% of the sample. Sequenced: blood. Receptors originate from a man aged 45-65 years with Graves' hyperthyroidism.

The chain is built from TRBV12-3 or TRBV12-4 and TRBJ1-4, with 7 positions matching TRBD1. The CDR3 length is 13 residues. With V trimmed by 7 bases and J by 7 bases, 6 bases remained unmatched. CDR3 region: CASKEGAREKLFF. The CDR3 coding sequence is TGTGCCAGCAAAGAGGGGGCACGTGAAAAACTGTTTTTT.

This clonotype was detected many times. V is TRBV24-1 and J is TRBJ2-6; no reliable D call. Germline CDR1 reads KGHDR; CDR2 reads SFDVKD. The CDR3 has 17 amino acids. Deletions cut 5 bases from V and 3 bases from J, with 16 bases between. In DNA form, the CDR3 reads TGTGCCACCAGTGGAAACCCCGCAACGTATGGGGCCAACGTCCTGACTTTC. As protein: CATSGNPATYGANVLTF.

This clonotype was counted between two and nine times. This chain links TRBV5-1 with TRBJ1-2; D is possibly TRBD1 (6 bases). V dropped 0 bases and J dropped 2 bases, with 14 bases sitting between them. Germline V gives CDR1 SGHRS, CDR2 YFSETQ. This CDR3 has 16 amino acids. CDR3 in DNA: TGCGCCAGCAGCTTGGACGCACAGGGAAGAAACTATGGCTACACCTTC. Protein: CASSLDAQGRNYGYTF.

The chain employs TRBV28 and TRBJ2-3; 7 bases match TRBD2. The CDR3 is made up of 13 amino acids. Germline V gene lookup returns CDR1 MDHEN and CDR2 SYDVKM. V trimming: 6 bases; J trimming: 6 bases; junction bases outside the gene matches: 6. CDR3 sequence (DNA): TGTGCCAGCAGATCCCGGGGGGACGATACGCAGTATTTT. Translation: CASRSRGDDTQYF. Variable domain in full (rest from reference TRBV28 and TRBJ2-3): DVKVTQSSRYLVKRTGEKVFLECVQDMDHENMFWYRQDPGLGLRLIYFSYDVKMKEKGDIPEGYSVSREKKERFSLILESASTNQTSMYLCASRSRGDDTQYFGPGTRLTVL.

The chain combines TRBV27 with TRBJ2-7; D possibly uses TRBD1 or TRBD2 (5 bases each). The germline V gene has CDR1 MNHEY and CDR2 SMNVEV (reference sequence). V dropped 3 bases and J dropped 6 bases, with 15 bases sitting between them. CDR3 length equals 14 residues. CDR3 protein: CASSLGEQLGEQYF. CDR3 nucleotides: TGTGCCAGCAGTTTGGGGGAGCAGTTGGGCGAGCAGTACTTC.

In its sample, this clonotype was seen many times. The chain has TRBV2 and TRBJ1-2; weak D call: TRBD1 (6 bases). CDR1 is SNHLY and CDR2 is FYNNEI in the germline V gene. Trimming removed 5 bases from V and 5 bases from J, with 12 bases in between. This CDR3 region has 13 residues. CDR3: CASSQGQRYGYTF. The CDR3 DNA reads TGTGCCAGCAGTCAAGGACAGAGATATGGCTACACCTTC.

In this sample, this clonotype turned up many times. The CDR3 is CASRPDGGTDTQYF. The CDR3 nucleotides are TGTGCCAGCAGACCCGACGGGGGCACAGATACGCAGTATTTT. The rearrangement uses TRBV2 and TRBJ2-3, with a tentative D call TRBD2 (5 bases). This CDR3 comprises 14 residues. Germline CDR1 is SNHLY and CDR2 is FYNNEI. V was clipped by 6 bases and J by 1 base, with 11 bases between them.

The chain recombines TRBV12-5 with TRBJ1-3, with D unresolved. In germline, CDR1 is LGHNT, CDR2 FRNRAP. V lost 6 bases and J lost 4, with 7 bases in between. This CDR3 contains 12 residues. This chain's CDR3 is CASGTDGNTIYF. As DNA, the CDR3 is TGTGCTAGTGGCACGGACGGAAACACCATATATTTT.

The genes are TRBV3-1 and TRBJ2-3, with 7 bases that match TRBD1. Germline values: CDR1 LGHDT, CDR2 YNNKEL (reference sequence). Trimming removed 5 bases from V and 6 bases from J; junction bases left unmatched: 5. The CDR3 runs 13 residues. The CDR3 loop reads CASSYTGEDTQYF. As DNA, the CDR3 is TGTGCCAGCAGCTATACAGGGGAGGATACGCAGTATTTT.

This chain's CDR3 is CASRGDGPYEQYF. The CDR3 DNA follows: TGTGCCAGCAGAGGCGACGGCCCCTACGAGCAGTACTTC. This chain joins TRBV25-1 and TRBJ2-7; D unclear. The germline V gene has CDR1 MGHDK and CDR2 SYGVNS. Trimming pared 6 bases from V and 2 bases from J, leaving 11 bases between. This CDR3 is built from 13 residues.

This clonotype was seen at least ten times. The CDR3 spells CSVSGPAGEQFF. In DNA form, the CDR3 reads TGCAGCGTCTCCGGGCCAGCTGGTGAGCAGTTCTTC. V and J are TRBV29-1 and TRBJ2-1, with unresolved D. CDR1 is SQVTM and CDR2 is ANQGSEA in the germline V gene. The V end was cut by 6 bases, the J end by 9 bases, with 15 bases between. This CDR3 is 12 amino acids long.

In this sample, this clonotype turned up a few times. This chain uses TRBV29-1 with TRBJ1-2, with no clear D. Trimming pared 5 bases from V and 2 bases from J, leaving 9 bases between. Germline assignment: CDR1 SQVTM and CDR2 ANQGSEA. This CDR3 contains 12 residues. The CDR3 sequence: CSVSFPNYGYTF. CDR3 in DNA: TGCAGCGTTTCATTCCCCAACTATGGCTACACCTTC.

The V and J genes are TRBV7-9 and TRBJ2-3; D not resolved. CDR1 and CDR2 (germline): SEHNR, FQNEAQ (reference sequence). V lost 7 bases and J 3 bases, leaving 14 bases between the germline ends. The CDR3 consists of 14 residues. This CDR3 reads CASTGSGVTDTQYF. CDR3 nucleotides: TGTGCCAGCACGGGTAGTGGGGTTACAGATACGCAGTATTTT.

This clonotype came up a few times. The V and J genes are TRBV27 and TRBJ1-5; no clear D. Trimming left V 4 bases short and J 6 bases short, with 13 bases between. The CDR3 is made up of 14 amino acids. Per germline, CDR1 MNHEY and CDR2 SMNVEV (reference sequence). Here the CDR3 reads CASSYRREGQPQHF. The DNA of the CDR3 is TGTGCCAGCAGTTATAGGAGGGAGGGTCAGCCCCAGCATTTT.

A few counts support this clonotype. The chain combines TRBV4-2 with TRBJ2-7; 11 bases agree with TRBD2. V lost 1 base to trimming and J lost 0 bases; unmatched junction nucleotides: 8. Germline lookup yields CDR1 LGHNA and CDR2 YNFKEQ. The CDR3 is made up of 18 amino acids. CDR3 bases: TGTGCCAGCAGCCAAGGATCATTCCTAGCGGGAGGCTCCTACGAGCAGTACTTC. It codes for CASSQGSFLAGGSYEQYF.

The sample holds a few counts of this clonotype. J is TRBJ1-1 and V is TRBV9; no firm D call. This CDR3 is built from 14 residues. V was shortened by 4 bases and J by 2 bases, with 12 bases between the two germline ends. Germline CDR1 SGDLS, CDR2 YYNGEE. The CDR3 nucleotides read TGTGCCAGCAGCCAAGGTTCAGGTAACACTGAAGCTTTCTTT. Translated: CASSQGSGNTEAFF.

The chain couples TRBV7-9 to TRBJ2-5; perhaps TRBD2 as D (6 bases). V shed 2 bases and J shed 5 bases, with 9 bases lying between them. From germline, CDR1 is SEHNR and CDR2 FQNEAQ (reference sequence). The CDR3 has 13 amino acids. The CDR3 here is CASSLWGDETQYF. The CDR3 coding sequence is TGTGCCAGCAGCTTATGGGGGGACGAGACCCAGTACTTC.